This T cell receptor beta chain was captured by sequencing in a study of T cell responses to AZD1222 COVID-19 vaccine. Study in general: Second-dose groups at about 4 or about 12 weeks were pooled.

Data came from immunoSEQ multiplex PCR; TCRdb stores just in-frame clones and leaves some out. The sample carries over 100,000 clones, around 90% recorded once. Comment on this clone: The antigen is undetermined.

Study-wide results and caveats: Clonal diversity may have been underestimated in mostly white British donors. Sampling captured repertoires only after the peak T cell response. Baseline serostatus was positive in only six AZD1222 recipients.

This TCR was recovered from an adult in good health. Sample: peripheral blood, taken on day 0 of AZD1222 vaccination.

DNA of the CDR3: TGTGCCAGCAGCCAACAGGGGGGGACCTACGAGCAGTACTTC. This encodes CASSQQGGTYEQYF. This chain uses TRBV3-1 (or the pseudogene TRBV3-2) with TRBJ2-7, with D tentatively TRBD1 or TRBD2 (7 bases each). The CDR3 totals 14 residues. V was shortened by 2 bases and J by 2 bases, with 10 bases between the two germline ends. The V gene's germline CDR1 is LGHDT and CDR2 YNNKEL (reference sequence).